The present entry profiles one T cell receptor (beta chain) with its context. What it binds is unknown. Naive-designated CD8 cells lacked CD45RO, were positively enriched for CCR7, and omitted terminally differentiated effector memory CD45RA+ cells. V lost 5 bases to trimming and J lost 0 bases; unmatched junction nucleotides: 13. The CDR3 contains 17 residues. Germline V gene sequence: CDR1 LNHDA, CDR2 SQIVND (reference sequence). The data derive from a study of shared clonotypes between healthy human individuals. Study in general: The people who gave samples were a couple of women and a few men aged 18 to 49. Findings and caveats of the study: Larger estimated richness was generally seen in naive subsets than in memory subsets.

The method was immunoSEQ multiplex PCR; TCRdb's version includes in-frame clones alone and lacks a portion of them. The sample holds a few million clones, just over 90% seen once. The sample comprised naive CD8+ T cells from PBMCs. The origin of this receptor is a young man in good health. Some clones in this sample may be carry-over from other donors' samples. The chain recombines TRBV19 with TRBJ2-7, with TRBD1 identical over 7 bases. The CDR3 nucleotides read TGTGCCAGTAGTGTTACTCATGACAGGGCGCCCTCCTACGAGCAGTACTTC. It translates to CASSVTHDRAPSYEQYF.